This paragraph covers one T cell receptor beta chain sequence. This clone turned up a few times. What antigen it recognizes has not been identified. It has no much larger one-base neighbor in the sample; base qualities were not kept. Other DNA sequences in the same sample also yield this CDR3. This specimen belongs to a study of shared clonotypes between healthy human individuals (dated by TCRdb to 2020 to 2022). General notes on the study: A few men and a couple of women, aged 18 to 49 years, made up the cohort. For each donor, CD4 naive and CD4 memory were each given three plates, CD8 naive was given two plates, and CD8 memory was given one plate. Blood TCR repertoires of five healthy adults were deeply sequenced to estimate repertoire size and the extent of clonotype sharing between individuals. Libraries were prepared and TCR repertoires were sequenced by different laboratories using diverse techniques, in order to increase sequencing depth and limit assay-specific biases. Leukapheresis yielded between about 0.85 and 9 billion PBMCs per donor.

The CDR3 numbers 13 residues from cysteine through phenylalanine. Of all the DNA, just the CDR3 is kept, 39 bases in frame from base 1. The germline V gene sets CDR1 to SGDLS and CDR2 to YYNGEE. At the junction V is shortened by 0 bases and J by 0 bases, with 3 bases in between. The donors were healthy, HIV-negative adults who had no recently reported acute infections or vaccinations. Every donor was a Caucasian adult living in Nashville, Tennessee, USA. Magnetic negative selection was used to enrich CD4+ T cells, after which naive cells were positively selected on CD45RA and the negative fraction became the memory subset. Blood was collected by leukapheresis, and PBMCs were isolated by Ficoll-Histopaque density gradient centrifugation and then cryopreserved in liquid nitrogen vapor phase. Purity and quantity of every magnetically sorted T cell population were checked by analytical flow cytometry. Genomic DNA was isolated from every sorted fraction and measured by UV absorbance on a Nanodrop 2000c.

Summary of the overall study and its limitations: Pairwise subsampling led to the expectation that sequencing depth would affect the degree of clonotype sharing among donors. Sampling was restricted to blood, and TCR repertoires in tissue are likely to differ from TCR repertoires in blood. The small number of donors limited the genetic and exposure-history diversity represented. Estimated clonotype richness was generally larger for naive than for memory subsets. When a few donors were compared, the shared fraction of clonotypes was 5% to 6.5% for naive CD4, less than 4% for naive CD8, 2% to 2.5% for memory CD4, and 0.4% for memory CD8. Compared with non-shared clonotypes, the clonotypes found in all four sorted-subset donors had higher generation probabilities. Even with the large sequencing depth, rarefaction of the sorted-subset datasets indicated that sequencing was incomplete.

Using the deep immunoSEQ assay, multiplex PCR amplified TCR CDR3 regions from genomic DNA. Genomic DNA extracted from each cell subset was distributed evenly over all wells of several immunoSEQ 96-well plates, and each plate served as one replicate. For sorted subsets, about 0.2 ug genomic DNA, equal to about 30,000 T cell genomes, was loaded into each replicate PCR. Purified libraries were quantified with a Qubit 3.0 fluorometer, sized on a Bioanalyzer 2100, and re-quantified with the KAPA Library Quantification kit. Every immunoSEQ 96-well plate was sequenced on a separate single-read 150-cycle Illumina NextSeq 550 flow cell. Per the source publication's procedure: Because the immunoSEQ output included only junctional sequences and no quality scores, the filtering could not be the same as the filtering used for full-length reads. Sequences were annotated with PyIR, a Python wrapper for IgBLAST v1.9, and V/J genes and CDR3 were assigned using IMGT germline references. Reads were removed for weak V/J assignments (E-value above 1e-6), missing CDR3, stop codons, out-of-frame junctions, or ambiguous translated residues. V3J clonotypes were defined as sequences sharing the same inferred V gene, J gene, and CDR3 amino acid sequence. The percentage overlap between two repertoires was calculated by dividing the number of shared unique clonotypes by the size of the smaller repertoire. RTK rarefaction, the Chao1 estimator, and Recon v2.1 estimates of unobserved clonotypes were used to assess repertoire richness. Generation probabilities were computed with OLGA for all TCRbeta clonotypes obtained by the gDNA method from a few donors. The clones in this table, taken by TCRdb from immuneACCESS, are in-frame only. Not every clone is retained; where verified, under half of the shortfall comes from an unresolved V gene, and the cause of the rest is unknown. V, J and clone size were drawn from that table, and D and trimming were deduced from the DNA. Counted in this sample were around 2.5 million clones; 80% to 95% of them appeared once. 0.36% of the sample is held by the ten biggest clonotypes.

Sequenced material: naive CD4+ T cells from PBMCs. The cell subset or site label, as the study defines it: CD45RA+ positively selected. Rearrangement joined TRBV9 to TRBJ1-1; confidence is insufficient to name the D gene. The clonotype comes from a man aged 18 to 30 in good health. Some clones in this sample may be carry-over from other donors' samples. The DNA is TGTGCCAGCAGCGTAGACGTGAACACTGAAGCTTTCTTT. It codes for CASSVDVNTEAFF.